This is a list of T cell receptor beta chains from one sample in a study of lymphopenia after photon versus proton radiotherapy. TCRdb's copy holds only in-frame clones and misses some; the assay was immunoSEQ multiplex PCR. The sample contains around 160,000 clones, approximately 90% of which appear only once. This material consisted of peripheral blood, taken from a patient treated with photon-based radiotherapy. These TCRs come from a man aged 50 to 59 with gastric cancer. Each CDR3 is given with its conserved first and last residue. D genes are given only for firm matches. Not every row has a clone size; where given, it reads once, few, many or a size class.

v_gene	abundance	d_gene	j_gene	CDR3nt	CDR3aa
TRBV9	NA	TRBD2	TRBJ2-1	TGTGCCAGCAGTTTGACTAGCGGCACCTACAATGAGCAGTTCTTC	CASSLTSGTYNEQFF
TRBV19	NA	TRBD2	TRBJ2-1	TGTGCCAGTAGAACCGGGACTAGCGGTGACAATGAGCAGTTCTTC	CASRTGTSGDNEQFF
TRBV7-9	once	NA	TRBJ1-1	TGTGCCAGCAGCTTAGGGGGTCATAACACTCAAGCTTTCTTT	CASSLGGHNTQAFF
TRBV7-2	NA	NA	TRBJ2-7	TGTGCCAGCAGCTTGAGAGAGCAGAACTACGAGCAGTACTTC	CASSLREQNYEQYF
TRBV14	few	NA	TRBJ1-1	TGTGCCAGCAGCCAAGATGGATCGGACACTGAAGCTTTCTTT	CASSQDGSDTEAFF
TRBV28	NA	NA	TRBJ1-1	TGTGCCTCACGGGGTACTTTTACCGGGGGTGAAGCTTTCTTT	CASRGTFTGGEAFF
TRBV18	NA	NA	TRBJ1-1	TGTGCCAGCTCACCCCCCCAGCGCGTGCTTAACACTGAAGCTTTCTTT	CASSPPQRVLNTEAFF
TRBV29-1	NA	NA	TRBJ2-1	TGCAGCGTGAAAACGGGACTCAGCAATGAGCAGTTCTTC	CSVKTGLSNEQFF
TRBV27	NA	NA	TRBJ1-2	TGTGCCAGCAGTCTCCAGGCTGGGGCAGGGGCGTATGGCTACACCTTC	CASSLQAGAGAYGYTF
TRBV6-5	NA	NA	TRBJ2-7	TGTGCCAGCAGTTACGCGCAGAGTTACGAGCAGTACTTC	CASSYAQSYEQYF
TRBV29-1	NA	TRBD2	TRBJ2-3	TGCAGCGTTGAAGCACTACTAGCGGAGAGCACAGATACGCAGTATTTT	CSVEALLAESTDTQYF
TRBV7-8	NA	TRBD1	TRBJ1-1	TGTGCCAGCAGCCAGCAGTCGCAGGGGGCTGAAGCTTTCTTT	CASSQQSQGAEAFF
TRBV21-1	NA	NA	TRBJ2-2	TGTGCCAGCAGCAAAGTATTAACCAGGGGGCCTACCGGGGAGCTGTTTTTT	CASSKVLTRGPTGELFF
TRBV4-3	NA	NA	TRBJ2-7	TGCGCCAGCAGCCAAGATTGGCGAGGGGGCTACGAGCAGTACTTC	CASSQDWRGGYEQYF
TRBV6-6	NA	TRBD1	TRBJ2-7	TGTGCCAGCAGTTACCCATCAGGGACAGGTTTCTACGAGCAGTACTTC	CASSYPSGTGFYEQYF
TRBV9	NA	TRBD1	TRBJ2-7	TGTGCCAGCAGCTTATCCGGGACAGGGGGCGACGAGCAGTACTTC	CASSLSGTGGDEQYF
TRBV9	NA	TRBD1	TRBJ2-5	TGTGCCAGCAGCACTGGACAGGGTGGGCGAGAGACCCAGTACTTC	CASSTGQGGRETQYF
TRBV30	NA	NA	TRBJ2-4	TGTGCCTGGAGACCTCCCGGCCCGTGGGACATTCAGTACTTC	CAWRPPGPWDIQYF
TRBV4-1	NA	NA	TRBJ1-1	TGCGCCAGCAGCCAAGGGACACTCACTCTGAACACTGAAGCTTTCTTT	CASSQGTLTLNTEAFF
TRBV14	NA	NA	TRBJ1-1	TGTGCCAGCAGCCAAGATTTGGCCAGGGTGCGCACTGAAGCTTTCTTT	CASSQDLARVRTEAFF
TRBV5-6	NA	NA	TRBJ2-7	TGTGCCAGCAGCCGAGATTTTCAGGGGACCGGGCAGTACTTC	CASSRDFQGTGQYF
TRBV4-1	NA	TRBD2	TRBJ2-1	TGCGCCAGCAGCCACCCCGGACTAGCTTACAATGAGCAGTTCTTC	CASSHPGLAYNEQFF
TRBV28	NA	TRBD2	TRBJ2-3	TGTGCCAGCAGTGCAAGCGGGGCGGGAGATACGCAGTATTTT	CASSASGAGDTQYF
TRBV7-2	NA	TRBD2	TRBJ2-7	TGTGCCAGCAGTTCCATTCTTAAGGCCTGGGGTAGCGGGATCCACGAGCAGTACTTC	CASSSILKAWGSGIHEQYF
TRBV6-6	NA	NA	TRBJ2-3	TGTGCCAGCAGGGACAGTCCAGATACGCAGTATTTT	CASRDSPDTQYF
TRBV19	NA	NA	TRBJ2-4	TGTGCCAGTAGTATAGGTCGGGGGTCTGGCATTCAGTACTTC	CASSIGRGSGIQYF
TRBV6-1	NA	NA	TRBJ2-7	TGTGCCAGCAGTGAAGTCACAGGCGCCTCCTACGAGCAGTACTTC	CASSEVTGASYEQYF
TRBV28	NA	NA	TRBJ2-1	TGTGCCAGCAGTCAATGGGATGGGGGGCGGCGCCTCTCCTACAATGAGCAGTTCTTC	CASSQWDGGRRLSYNEQFF
TRBV20-1	NA	NA	TRBJ1-2	TGCAGTGCCCCGGGAGGGAATGGCTACACCTTC	CSAPGGNGYTF
TRBV7-6	once	TRBD1	TRBJ2-6	TGTGCCAGCAGCTTATTAATCCGTGGGACAGGGGGCCTTGGGGCCAACGTCCTGACTTTC	CASSLLIRGTGGLGANVLTF
TRBV2	NA	NA	TRBJ1-2	TGTGCCAGCAGTGACCCCCAAGGGGGGAACTATGGCTACACCTTC	CASSDPQGGNYGYTF
TRBV18	NA	TRBD1	TRBJ1-1	TGTGCCAGCTCACCACTGGCAGGGGGAGGCACTGAAGCTTTCTTT	CASSPLAGGGTEAFF
TRBV7-8	NA	NA	TRBJ1-1	TGTGCCAGCAGCGAAGGACAGACCCCCCTTGAAGCTTTCTTT	CASSEGQTPLEAFF
TRBV6-1	NA	TRBD2	TRBJ2-3	TGTGCCAGCAGTGGACTCCCAGGGACTAGCGACACAGATACGCAGTATTTT	CASSGLPGTSDTDTQYF
TRBV6-6	NA	NA	TRBJ1-5	TGTGCCAGCAGTTCCCCCAATAGCAATCAGCCCCAGCATTTT	CASSSPNSNQPQHF
TRBV7-8	NA	TRBD1	TRBJ1-3	TGTGCCAGCAGCGTTGGGACAGGGGACCGCTCTGGAAACACCATATATTTT	CASSVGTGDRSGNTIYF
TRBV7-9	many	TRBD2	TRBJ2-7	TGTGCCAGCGGCGGGGGGAGGGCAGTCGAGCAGTACTTC	CASGGGRAVEQYF